The subject of this entry is one T cell receptor (beta chain). Its specificity is not known. The sample originates from a study of T cell responses to AZD1222 COVID-19 vaccine. Overall study results and limits: Clonal diversity may have been underestimated, and the donors were mostly white British, with more females than males. Only 5 or 6 people who got AZD1222 tested seropositive at baseline. Spike-wide vaccine-associated CD4 TCRs dominated at 160-218 and 743-854. Nearly half of spike-specific TCRs reportedly target unmutated variant regions.

Generated by immunoSEQ multiplex PCR, the TCRdb table keeps only in-frame clones and is missing some. The data hold 150,000 to 180,000 clones, with approximately 90% observed a single time. Germline V lookup: CDR1 MDHEN, CDR2 SYDVKM. V was cut by 6 bases and J by 3 bases, with 9 bases left in between. This CDR3 has 13 amino acids. This TCR was sampled from an adult in good health. The V gene is TRBV28, the J gene TRBJ1-5; D unresolved. The specimen was peripheral blood, collected on day 0 of AZD1222 vaccination. CDR3 loop: CASRVNANQPQHF. The CDR3 DNA follows: TGTGCCAGCAGGGTTAATGCCAATCAGCCCCAGCATTTT.